This TCR beta chain was profiled in a study of cytomegalovirus exposure and HLA in healthy donors. Only in-frame clones appear in the TCRdb table, and some are missing; sequencing was by immunoSEQ multiplex PCR. Of hundreds of thousands of clones in the sample, 86% were seen once. Overall study findings and caveats: The investigators catalogued 150 to 200 TCR beta chains as cytomegalovirus-associated. Subsequent analysis found a tendency for first-cohort TCR clusters to co-occur within the 120 or so validation repertoires.

The CDR3 contains 12 residues. Unmatched junction bases numbered 5, after V lost 5 bases and J lost 8 bases. Germline CDR1 reads MDHEN; CDR2 reads SYDVKM. In regard to this clone: Its antigen is unknown.

The J gene is TRBJ1-2, the V gene TRBV28; 7 bases fit TRBD1. The sample was PBMCs. The receptor was derived from a woman under 30 in good health and CMV-seronegative. DNA of the CDR3: TGTGCCAGCAGTCCTGACAGGGCAGGCTACACCTTC. Its translation: CASSPDRAGYTF.